These T cell receptor beta chains were read from a single sample in a study of T cells in Graves' hyperthyroidism and ophthalmopathy. TCRdb itself ran the multiplex PCR reads through MiXCR, one entry per CDR3 protein. The sample includes approximately 40,000 distinct CDR3 sequences, under 60% of them seen just once. Sample: blood. The receptors were gathered from a man aged 40-50 years with Graves' ophthalmopathy. Each CDR3 is given with its conserved first and last residue. The D gene is left open where the match is weak. Size is omitted from some rows. Given values are once, few, many or a class for expanded clones.

CDR3aa,CDR3nt,d_gene,abundance,v_gene,j_gene
CASSRGLAGGDEQFF,TGTGCCAGTAGTAGAGGACTAGCGGGGGGCGATGAGCAGTTCTTC,TRBD2,many,TRBV19,TRBJ2-1
CASTGTVYGYTF,TGTGCCAGTACAGGGACGGTCTATGGCTACACCTTC,-,many,TRBV19,TRBJ1-2
CASSGTGGLETQYF,TGTGCCAGCAGTGGGACAGGGGGCCTAGAGACCCAGTACTTC,TRBD1,once,TRBV2,TRBJ2-5
CSARDPDRGTIYF,TGCAGTGCTAGAGATCCAGACCGAGGGACCATATATTTT,-,many,TRBV20-1,TRBJ1-3
CASSPYRDNYGYTF,TGTGCCAGCTCACCATACAGGGATAACTATGGCTACACCTTC,-,many,TRBV18,TRBJ1-2
CASSLGTTGNTIYF,TGCGCCAGCAGCTTGGGGACAACTGGAAACACCATATATTTT,-,-,TRBV5-1,TRBJ1-3
CASSPREAGGGDTQYF,TGTGCCAGTAGTCCAAGGGAGGCGGGAGGGGGAGATACGCAGTATTTT,TRBD2,-,TRBV19,TRBJ2-3
CGSSSSGTYGYTF,TGTGGCAGTAGTTCGTCCGGGACCTATGGCTACACCTTC,-,-,TRBV19,TRBJ1-2
CSAPGQGHQPQHF,TGCAGTGCTCCCGGACAAGGGCATCAGCCCCAGCATTTT,-,medium-sized,TRBV20-1,TRBJ1-5
CASSSGTVKETQYF,TGTGCCAGCAGTTCCGGGACAGTTAAAGAGACCCAGTACTTC,TRBD1,-,TRBV6-1,TRBJ2-5
CASSPLGSPYEQYF,TGTGCCAGCAGCCCACTCGGGAGTCCTTACGAGCAGTACTTT,-,-,TRBV14,TRBJ2-7
CSARDPRGGNEQYF,TGCAGTGCTAGAGATCCCCGAGGGGGGAATGAGCAGTATTTT,-,-,TRBV20-1,TRBJ2-3
CASKGLREYF,TGTGCTAGCAAGGGACTCAGGGAGTATTTT,-,-,TRBV7-7,TRBJ2-3
CASSKGQYTTNQPQHF,TGTGCCAGCAGCAAAGGACAGTATACGACGAATCAGCCCCAGCATTTT,-,medium-sized,TRBV7-2,TRBJ1-5
CASGRGNTEAFF,TGCGCCAGCGGGCGGGGGAACACTGAAGCTTTCTTT,-,many,TRBV5-1,TRBJ1-1
CAISEREWSYEQYF,TGTGCCATCAGTGAACGGGAATGGTCCTACGAGCAGTACTTC,-,-,TRBV10-3,TRBJ2-7
CASSPTGEGQPQHF,TGTGCCAGCAGCCCGACAGGGGAAGGGCAGCCCCAGCATTTT,TRBD1,many,TRBV6-6,TRBJ1-5
CASRGTSGYEQYF,TGTGCGAGCAGGGGGACTAGCGGTTACGAGCAGTACTTC,TRBD2,-,TRBV9,TRBJ2-7
CASGFATDLLLYGYTF,TGTGCTAGTGGTTTCGCGACAGATCTCCTTCTCTATGGCTACACCTTC,-,many,TRBV12-5,TRBJ1-2
CASSPERSDTEAFF,TGTGCCAGCAGCCCTGAGCGTTCAGACACTGAAGCTTTCTTT,-,many,TRBV7-8,TRBJ1-1